The 25 T cell receptor beta chains given below trace back to one sample, sequenced in a study of blood T cell repertoires in COVID-19. Using immunoSEQ multiplex PCR, the repertoire was profiled, and TCRdb retains in-frame clones only, with some absent. Of about 210,000 clones listed, around three quarters are singletons. The sequenced sample consisted of peripheral blood. All receptors come from a woman in her sixties or seventies with acute or convalescent COVID-19.

This sequence joins TRBV7-3 and TRBJ2-3; no definite D call. This CDR3 comprises 16 residues. Trimming left V 5 bases short and J 2 bases short, with 17 bases between. CDR1 and CDR2 from the germline V gene are SGHTA and FQGTGA. CDR3 sequence: CASSPGVADLTDTQYF. The CDR3 DNA sequence: TGTGCCAGCAGCCCAGGTGTGGCAGATCTCACAGATACGCAGTATTTT.

J is TRBJ2-2 and V is TRBV24-1, with a tentative D call TRBD2 (7 bases). The CDR3 is made up of 15 amino acids. In germline, CDR1 is KGHDR, CDR2 SFDVKD. V lost 1 base, J lost 5 bases, and 10 bases lay in between. The CDR3 nucleotides are TGTGCCACCAGTGATTTCAGGGGAGGGACCGGGGAGCTGTTTTTT. Its protein is CATSDFRGGTGELFF.

The sample holds one count of this clone. The chain employs TRBV7-2 and TRBJ2-7; D call uncertain. V lost 8 bases to trimming and J lost 6 bases, with 17 bases between them. CDR1 and CDR2 from the germline V gene are SGHTA and FQGNSA. This CDR3 has 13 amino acids. In DNA, the CDR3 is TGTGCCAGCTCCCCCTTAACCGTCGGCGAGCAGTACGTC. Encoded protein: CASSPLTVGEQYV.

The J gene is TRBJ2-7, the V gene TRBV5-1, with D possibly TRBD2 on 6 matching bases. The germline V gene encodes CDR1 SGHRS and CDR2 YFSETQ. CDR3 length: 16 residues. Trimming took off 4 bases at V and 2 bases at J, with 19 bases between the two ends. Written as DNA, the CDR3 is TGCGCCAGCAGCCCAGCAGCCGGGACTCTTACCTACGAGCAGTACTTC. Amino acid sequence: CASSPAAGTLTYEQYF.

This chain joins TRBV24-1 and TRBJ1-2; 9 nucleotides align to TRBD1. Germline loops: CDR1 KGHDR, CDR2 SFDVKD. There are 15 residues in the CDR3. J lost 6 bases, V lost 5 bases, and 9 bases had no gene match. CDR3 sequence reads: CATSGGTGKGNGYTF. In DNA, the CDR3 is TGTGCCACCAGTGGAGGGACAGGGAAAGGAAATGGCTACACCTTC.

This chain uses TRBV4-1 with TRBJ1-5; D uncertain. Trimming took off 0 bases at V and 0 bases at J, with 9 bases between the two ends. Germline loops: CDR1 MGHRA, CDR2 YSYEKL. The CDR3 length is 16 residues. This chain's CDR3 is CASSQDVQLSNQPQHF. CDR3 nucleotide sequence: TGCGCCAGCAGCCAAGATGTACAGCTTAGCAATCAGCCCCAGCATTTT.

A word on this clone: Other nucleotide sequences in the sample specify the same CDR3. CDR3 nucleotides: TGTGCCAGCAGCTCCGGGGGGGCCGGAAACATTCAGTACTTC. It yields the protein CASSSGGAGNIQYF. J is TRBJ2-4 and V is TRBV7-2; TRBD2 matches 8 bases. Germline V CDR1 and CDR2: SGHTA, FQGNSA. CDR3 length: 14 amino acids. V shed 4 bases and J 6 bases; nucleotides not matched to a gene: 5.

The V gene is TRBV27, the J gene TRBJ2-3; no clear D gene. This CDR3 region has 15 residues. V lost 1 base and J lost 8, with 16 bases in between. The germline gives CDR1 MNHEY, CDR2 SMNVEV (reference sequence). CDR3 DNA: TGTGCCAGCAGTTTATTCGGCCAGTCGGCAGGTACGCAGTATTTT. Translating it yields CASSLFGQSAGTQYF.

V and J are TRBV5-1 and TRBJ2-3; weak D call: TRBD2 (5 bases). Germline V gene lookup returns CDR1 SGHRS and CDR2 YFSETQ. V lost 7 bases to trimming and J lost 0 bases, with 12 bases between them. The CDR3 covers 14 residues. The CDR3 nucleotides read TGCGCCAGCCTAGCAGGAGTGAGCACAGATACGCAGTATTTT. The encoded protein is CASLAGVSTDTQYF.

This chain connects TRBV19 to TRBJ2-2, with D perhaps matching TRBD1 (6 bases). In germline, CDR1 is LNHDA, CDR2 SQIVND (reference sequence). The V and J ends lost 10 bases and 5 bases respectively, with 20 bases between them. The CDR3 sequence is 15 residues long. The CDR3 sequence: CATLLYAGATGELFF. For the CDR3, the DNA is TGTGCCACCCTACTTTATGCAGGGGCGACCGGGGAGCTGTTTTTT.

This clone has just one count. The chain is built from TRBV4-3 and TRBJ2-5; 8 bases fit TRBD1. Germline values: CDR1 LGHNA, CDR2 YSLEER. V lost 1 base to trimming and J lost 5 bases; unmatched junction nucleotides: 6. The CDR3 loop spans 15 amino acids. The CDR3 sequence is CASSQVGTGGETQYF. CDR3 coding DNA: TGCGCCAGCAGCCAAGTGGGAACAGGGGGGGAGACCCAGTACTTC.

The V call is TRBV15, the J call TRBJ1-2, with D unclear. V dropped 0 bases and J dropped 5 bases, with 4 bases sitting between them. Looked up from germline, CDR1 is LNHNV and CDR2 is YYDKDF (reference sequence). The CDR3 is made up of 12 amino acids. The CDR3 sequence: CATSRELYGYTF. In DNA, the CDR3 is TGTGCCACCAGCAGAGAACTTTATGGCTACACCTTC.

This clone was recorded a few times. The chain employs TRBV7-6 and TRBJ2-1, with TRBD2 matching over 7 bases. Germline values: CDR1 SGHVS, CDR2 FNYEAQ. This CDR3 contains 15 residues. J was trimmed by 2 bases and V by 2 bases; bases with no gene match: 3. CDR3 in amino acids: CASSLFAGAYNEQFF. DNA for the CDR3: TGTGCCAGCAGCTTATTCGCGGGGGCCTACAATGAGCAGTTCTTC.

The chain carries TRBV7-8 and TRBJ2-1; tentative D call: TRBD2 (6 bases). This CDR3 contains 16 residues. V was cut by 4 bases and J by 5 bases, with 18 bases left in between. Germline V CDR1 and CDR2: SGHVS, FQNEAQ. The CDR3 loop is CASSSNSGRGNNEQFF. The CDR3 DNA sequence: TGTGCCAGCAGCTCTAATTCAGGACGGGGGAACAATGAGCAGTTCTTC. Looking up the rest from reference TRBV7-8 and TRBJ2-1 gives the full variable domain: GAGVSQSPRYKVAKRGQDVALRCDPISGHVSLFWYQQALGQGPEFLTYFQNEAQLDKSGLPSDRFFAERPEGSVSTLKIQRTQQEDSAVYLCASSSNSGRGNNEQFFGPGTRLTVL.

The chain combines TRBV9 with TRBJ2-1, with unresolved D. The CDR3 sequence is 15 residues long. Per germline, CDR1 SGDLS and CDR2 YYNGEE. V lost 4 bases, J lost 0 bases, and 11 bases lay in between. CDR3 amino acids: CASSQQLSSYNEQFF. The CDR3 nucleotides read TGTGCCAGCAGCCAACAGCTTAGCTCCTACAATGAGCAGTTCTTC.

This rearrangement joins TRBV5-4 to TRBJ2-2; 13 bases align to TRBD2. The CDR3 contains 17 residues. Germline V lookup: CDR1 SGHNT, CDR2 YYREEE (reference sequence). Trimming took 4 bases from V and 6 from J; bases not matched to a gene: 9. The CDR3 DNA follows: TGTGCCAGCAGCCGGACTAGCGGGGGACGTGTGTCCGGGGAGCTGTTTTTT. It codes for CASSRTSGGRVSGELFF.

This clone was seen just once. V gene TRBV24-1 combines with J gene TRBJ2-3; 8 positions agree with TRBD2. Germline V gives CDR1 KGHDR, CDR2 SFDVKD. The J segment lost 4 bases and the V segment lost 6 bases, leaving 11 bases of the junction unmatched. The CDR3 is 16 amino acids. The CDR3 here is CATSLRGGGQADTQYF. The CDR3 region has the DNA TGTGCCACCAGTCTTAGGGGCGGGGGGCAAGCAGATACGCAGTATTTT.

This clone has a single count. The gene calls are TRBV4-3 and TRBJ2-1, with D maybe TRBD1 (5 bases). The V end lost 1 base, the J end lost 6 bases, and 19 bases lay between the germline ends. Germline values: CDR1 LGHNA, CDR2 YSLEER. The CDR3 length is 17 residues. CDR3 DNA sequence: TGCGCCAGCAGCCAAGCCCATGCGGCGACAGCTCTCAATGAGCAGTTCTTC. This gives the protein CASSQAHAATALNEQFF.

V is TRBV7-9 and J is TRBJ2-7; perhaps TRBD2 as D (6 bases). The CDR3 extends over 13 amino acids. Trimming removed 3 bases at V and 7 bases at J, with 13 bases between. Germline V gene lookup returns CDR1 SEHNR and CDR2 FQNEAQ (reference sequence). CDR3 amino acids: CASSFAHGGEQYF. CDR3 nucleotides: TGTGCCAGCAGCTTCGCCCACGGGGGTGAGCAGTACTTC.

V is TRBV4-1 and J is TRBJ2-4, with a tentative D call TRBD2 (7 bases). CDR1 is MGHRA and CDR2 is YSYEKL in the germline V gene. The CDR3 contains 20 residues. The V end lost 0 bases, the J end lost 1 base, and 22 bases lay between the germline ends. CDR3 in amino acids: CASSQEWGRGGEEAKNIQYF. In DNA form, the CDR3 reads TGCGCCAGCAGCCAAGAGTGGGGGCGCGGGGGCGAAGAGGCCAAAAACATTCAGTACTTC.

This clone turned up a few times. The chain combines TRBV2 with TRBJ1-2; the match to TRBD1 covers 8 bases. The J segment lost 5 bases and the V segment lost 8 bases, leaving 10 bases of the junction unmatched. Looked up from germline, CDR1 is SNHLY and CDR2 is FYNNEI. The CDR3 runs 14 residues. This chain's CDR3 is CASYRTGTGYGYTF. The CDR3 bases are TGTGCCAGCTACCGAACCGGGACAGGTTATGGCTACACCTTC. The entire variable domain, with the rest obtained from reference TRBV2 and TRBJ1-2, is as follows: EPEVTQTPSHQVTQMGQEVILRCVPISNHLYFYWYRQILGQKVEFLVSFYNNEISEKSEIFDDQFSVERPDGSNFTLKIRSTKLEDSAMYFCASYRTGTGYGYTFGSGTRLTVV.

V usage is TRBV5-6 and J usage is TRBJ2-5, with 11 bases that match TRBD2. Germline assignment: CDR1 SGHDT and CDR2 YYEEEE. The CDR3 runs 16 residues. The trim removed 1 base at V and 3 bases at J, leaving 5 bases unmatched. CDR3 coding DNA: TGTGCCAGCAGCTTGAGGGGACTAGCGGCCAAAGAGACCCAGTACTTC. Its protein is CASSLRGLAAKETQYF.

The chain uses TRBV5-1 and TRBJ2-1; 8 bases agree with TRBD2. Germline V gene data show CDR1 as SGHRS and CDR2 as YFSETQ. The CDR3 is 13 residues long. J gave up 9 bases and V 0 bases, and 2 bases lay outside the gene matches. The CDR3 protein is CASSLERGTEQFF. DNA for the CDR3: TGCGCCAGCAGCTTGGAGCGGGGGACTGAGCAGTTCTTC. The full variable domain, completed using reference TRBV5-1 and TRBJ2-1, is KAGVTQTPRYLIKTRGQQVTLSCSPISGHRSVSWYQQTPGQGLQFLFEYFSETQRNKGNFPGRFSGRQFSNSRSEMNVSTLELGDSALYLCASSLERGTEQFFGPGTRLTVL.

The rearrangement joins TRBV12-3 or TRBV12-4 to TRBJ2-2; D is unclear. CDR3 size: 13 residues. Trimming took 6 bases from V and 6 from J, leaving 11 bases between them. This CDR3 is CASSPAFPGELFF. As DNA, the CDR3 is TGTGCCAGCAGCCCCGCGTTCCCCGGGGAGCTGTTTTTT.

The CDR3, as DNA: TGTGCCAGCAGTTTGTATAGCGGCTCCTACGAGCAGTACTTC. Translating gives CASSLYSGSYEQYF. The chain recombines TRBV6-5 with TRBJ2-7; TRBD2 is a possible D gene (6 bases). The CDR3 spans 14 residues. Germline V lookup: CDR1 MNHEY, CDR2 SVGAGI. V shed 4 bases and J shed 0 bases, with 10 bases lying between them.